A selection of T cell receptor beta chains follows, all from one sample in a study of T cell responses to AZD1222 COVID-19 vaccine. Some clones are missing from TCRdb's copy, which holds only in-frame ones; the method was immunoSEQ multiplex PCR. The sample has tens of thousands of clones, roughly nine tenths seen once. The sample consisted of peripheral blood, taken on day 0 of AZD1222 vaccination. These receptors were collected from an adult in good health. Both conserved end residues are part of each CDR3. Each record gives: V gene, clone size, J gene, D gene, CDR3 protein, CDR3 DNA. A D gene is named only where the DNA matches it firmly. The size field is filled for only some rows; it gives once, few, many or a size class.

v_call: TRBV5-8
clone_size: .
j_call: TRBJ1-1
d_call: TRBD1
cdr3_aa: CASSLPGQLNTEAFF
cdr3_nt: TGTGCCAGCAGCTTACCGGGACAGCTGAACACTGAAGCTTTCTTT

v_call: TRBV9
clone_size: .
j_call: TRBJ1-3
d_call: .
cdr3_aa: CASSVDWWEGGNSGNTIYF
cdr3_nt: TGTGCCAGCAGCGTAGACTGGTGGGAGGGGGGGAACTCTGGAAACACCATATATTTT

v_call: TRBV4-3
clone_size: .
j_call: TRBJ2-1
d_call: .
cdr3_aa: CASSQDRGGAQQFF
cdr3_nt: TGCGCCAGCAGCCAAGATCGGGGCGGCGCCCAGCAGTTCTTC

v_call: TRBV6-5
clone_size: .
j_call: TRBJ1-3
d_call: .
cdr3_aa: CASSRMEGNTIYF
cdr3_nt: TGTGCCAGCAGTCGGATGGAGGGAAACACCATATATTTT

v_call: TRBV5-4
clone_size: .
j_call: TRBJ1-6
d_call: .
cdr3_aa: CASSFLGVGYNSPLHF
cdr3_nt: TGTGCCAGCAGCTTCTTGGGCGTGGGGTATAATTCACCCCTCCACTTT

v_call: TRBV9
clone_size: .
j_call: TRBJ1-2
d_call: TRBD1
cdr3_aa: CASSALMIWTGNYGYTF
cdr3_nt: TGTGCCAGCAGCGCCCTAATGATATGGACAGGGAACTATGGCTACACCTTC

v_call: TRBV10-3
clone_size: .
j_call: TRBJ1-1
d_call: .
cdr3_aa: CAISDGAENTEAFF
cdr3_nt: TGTGCCATCAGTGACGGGGCCGAGAACACTGAAGCTTTCTTT

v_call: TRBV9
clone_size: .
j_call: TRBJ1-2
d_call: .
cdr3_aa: CASSSGLNYGYTF
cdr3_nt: TGTGCCAGCAGCTCGGGACTAAACTATGGCTACACCTTC

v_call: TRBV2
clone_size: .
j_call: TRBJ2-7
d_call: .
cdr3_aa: CASSDKARSSYEQYF
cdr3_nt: TGTGCCAGCAGTGATAAGGCGAGGAGCTCCTACGAGCAGTACTTC

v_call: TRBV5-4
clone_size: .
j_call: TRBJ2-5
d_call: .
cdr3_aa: CASSDPGHPGETQYF
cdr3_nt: TGTGCCAGCAGCGACCCCGGGCACCCGGGGGAGACCCAGTACTTC

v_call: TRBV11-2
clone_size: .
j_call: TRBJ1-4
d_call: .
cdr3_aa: CASSLVRALGGEKLFF
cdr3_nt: TGTGCCAGCAGCTTAGTCCGAGCCCTGGGTGGAGAAAAACTGTTTTTT

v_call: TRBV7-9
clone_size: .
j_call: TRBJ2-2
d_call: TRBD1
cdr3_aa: CASSSPGQFTGELFF
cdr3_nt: TGTGCCAGCAGCTCCCCGGGACAGTTCACCGGGGAGCTGTTTTTT

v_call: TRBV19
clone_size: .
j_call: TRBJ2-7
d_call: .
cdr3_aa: CASSTGTGFYEQYF
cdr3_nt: TGTGCCAGTAGTACCGGGACTGGATTCTACGAGCAGTACTTC

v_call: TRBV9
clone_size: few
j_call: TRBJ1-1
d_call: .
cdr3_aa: CASSVDAGVTEAFF
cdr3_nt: TGTGCCAGCAGCGTAGATGCAGGGGTGACTGAAGCTTTCTTT

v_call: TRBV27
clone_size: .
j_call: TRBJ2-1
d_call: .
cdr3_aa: CASTGLYNEQFF
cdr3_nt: TGTGCCAGTACAGGACTCTACAATGAGCAGTTCTTC

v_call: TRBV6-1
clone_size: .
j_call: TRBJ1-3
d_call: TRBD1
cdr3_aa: CASSEDRAGNTIYF
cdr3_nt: TGTGCCAGCAGTGAGGACAGGGCTGGAAACACCATATATTTT

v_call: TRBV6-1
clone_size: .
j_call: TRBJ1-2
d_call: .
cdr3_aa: CASSERRSTLNYGYTF
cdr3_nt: TGTGCCAGCAGTGAGAGGAGGAGCACCCTTAACTATGGCTACACCTTC

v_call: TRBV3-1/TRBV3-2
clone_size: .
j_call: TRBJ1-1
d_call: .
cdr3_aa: CASSRYRNTEAFF
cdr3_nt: TGTGCCAGCAGCCGGTACAGGAACACTGAAGCTTTCTTT

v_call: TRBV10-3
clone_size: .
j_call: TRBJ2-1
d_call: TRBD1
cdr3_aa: CAIRRTGSSYNEQFF
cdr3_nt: TGTGCCATCAGGAGGACAGGGAGCTCCTACAATGAGCAGTTCTTC

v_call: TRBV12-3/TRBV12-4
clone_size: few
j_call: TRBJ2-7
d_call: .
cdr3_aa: CASSFIGAYEQYF
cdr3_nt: TGTGCCAGCAGTTTCATAGGAGCGTACGAGCAGTACTTC

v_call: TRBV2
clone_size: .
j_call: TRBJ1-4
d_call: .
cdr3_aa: CASSGGPTNEKLFF
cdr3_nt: TGTGCCAGCAGTGGGGGTCCCACTAATGAAAAACTGTTTTTT

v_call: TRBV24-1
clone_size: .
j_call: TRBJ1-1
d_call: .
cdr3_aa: CATSDPRTENTEAFF
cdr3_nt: TGTGCCACCAGTGATCCCAGGACAGAGAACACTGAAGCTTTCTTT

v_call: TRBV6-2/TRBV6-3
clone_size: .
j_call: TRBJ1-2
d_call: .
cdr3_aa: CASSVYLYGYTF
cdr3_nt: TGTGCCAGCAGTGTATATCTCTATGGCTACACCTTC

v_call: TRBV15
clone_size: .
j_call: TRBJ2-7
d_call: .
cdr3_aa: CATSRELDGGEQYF
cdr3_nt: TGTGCCACCAGCAGAGAACTAGATGGGGGGGAGCAGTACTTC

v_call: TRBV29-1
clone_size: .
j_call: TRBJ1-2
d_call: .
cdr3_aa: CSVDPRSGGYTF
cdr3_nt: TGCAGCGTTGACCCCCGGTCAGGTGGCTACACCTTC

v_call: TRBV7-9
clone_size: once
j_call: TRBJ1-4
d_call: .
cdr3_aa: CASTVRGVTTNEKLFF
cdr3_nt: TGTGCCAGCACCGTACGGGGGGTTACAACTAATGAAAAACTGTTTTTT

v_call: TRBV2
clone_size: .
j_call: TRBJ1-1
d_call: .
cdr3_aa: CASSVQAVEAFF
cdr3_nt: TGTGCCAGCAGTGTGCAGGCGGTGGAAGCTTTCTTT

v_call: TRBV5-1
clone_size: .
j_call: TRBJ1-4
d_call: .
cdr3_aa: CASSLGEKLFF
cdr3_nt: TGCGCCAGCAGCTTGGGTGAAAAACTGTTTTTT

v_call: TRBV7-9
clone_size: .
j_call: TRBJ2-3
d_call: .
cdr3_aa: CASSLVAGTTDTQYF
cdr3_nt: TGTGCCAGCAGCTTAGTGGCAGGGACCACAGATACGCAGTATTTT

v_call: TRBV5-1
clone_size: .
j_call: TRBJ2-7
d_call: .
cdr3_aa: CASSLLGGEQYF
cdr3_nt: TGCGCCAGCAGCTTGCTAGGGGGCGAGCAGTACTTC

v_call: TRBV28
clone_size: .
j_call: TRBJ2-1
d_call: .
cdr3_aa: CASSVGTLEWNEQFF
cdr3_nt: TGTGCCAGCAGTGTCGGGACCCTTGAATGGAATGAGCAGTTCTTC

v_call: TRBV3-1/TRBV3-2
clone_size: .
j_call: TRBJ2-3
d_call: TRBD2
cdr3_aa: CASSQGRGGAGDTQYF
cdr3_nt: TGTGCCAGCAGCCAAGGTCGCGGGGGGGCCGGAGATACGCAGTATTTT

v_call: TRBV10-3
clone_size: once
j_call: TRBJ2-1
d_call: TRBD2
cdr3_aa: CAISESGGTSANEQFF
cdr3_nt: TGTGCCATCAGTGAGTCCGGGGGGACTAGCGCAAATGAGCAGTTCTTC

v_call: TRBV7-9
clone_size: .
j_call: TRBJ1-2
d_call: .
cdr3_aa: CASSLGGSYGYTF
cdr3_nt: TGTGCCAGCAGCTTGGGAGGGTCATATGGCTACACCTTC

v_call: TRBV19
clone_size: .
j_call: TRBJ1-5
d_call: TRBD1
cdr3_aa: CASRDTGGWGYSNQPQHF
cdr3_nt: TGTGCCAGTAGAGATACAGGGGGTTGGGGCTATAGCAATCAGCCCCAGCATTTT

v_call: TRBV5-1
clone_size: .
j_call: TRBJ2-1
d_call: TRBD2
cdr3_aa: CASSLDLAGTYNEQFF
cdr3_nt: TGCGCCAGCAGCTTGGACCTAGCGGGGACCTACAATGAGCAGTTCTTC

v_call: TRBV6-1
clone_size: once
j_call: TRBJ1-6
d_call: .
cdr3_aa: CASSEDRDSPLHF
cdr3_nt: TGTGCCAGCAGTGAAGACAGGGATTCACCCCTCCACTTT

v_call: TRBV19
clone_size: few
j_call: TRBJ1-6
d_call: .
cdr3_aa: CASSISGYSYNSPLHF
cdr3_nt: TGTGCCAGTAGTATAAGTGGGTACTCCTATAATTCACCCCTCCACTTT

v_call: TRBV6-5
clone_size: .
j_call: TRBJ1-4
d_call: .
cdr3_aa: CASRKGQNNEKLFF
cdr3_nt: TGTGCCAGCAGGAAAGGACAGAATAATGAAAAACTGTTTTTT

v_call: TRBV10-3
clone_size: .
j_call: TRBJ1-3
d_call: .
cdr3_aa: CAIRDKLDSPGNTIYF
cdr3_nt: TGTGCCATCAGGGACAAACTGGACAGCCCAGGAAACACCATATATTTT

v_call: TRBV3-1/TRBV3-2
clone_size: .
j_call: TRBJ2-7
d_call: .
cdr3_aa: CASSHSDRNVYEQYF
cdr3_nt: TGTGCCAGCAGCCACTCAGACAGGAATGTCTACGAGCAGTACTTC